A selection of T cell receptor beta chains follows, all from one sample in a study of somatic mutations in cytotoxic T cells in rheumatoid arthritis. Only in-frame clones appear in the TCRdb table, and some are missing; sequencing was by immunoSEQ multiplex PCR. The top ten clones hold approximately 19% of a sample with 20,000 to 25,000 clones, 85% to 90% of them seen once. The sample was CD8+ T cells sorted from blood. The receptors were sampled from a woman aged 45 to 65 in good health. CDR3s include the opening cysteine and the closing phenylalanine or tryptophan. The D gene is left open where the match is weak. Where a row states a size, it is once, few, many or the class of an expanded clone; other rows omit it.

CDR3 protein | CDR3 DNA | D gene | V gene | clone size | J gene
CAISQGQGATDTQYF | TGTGCCATCAGCCAGGGACAGGGGGCAACAGATACGCAGTATTTT | TRBD1 | TRBV10-3 | - | TRBJ2-3
CASSDTGELFF | TGCGCCAGCAGCGACACCGGGGAGCTGTTTTTT | - | TRBV5-1 | once | TRBJ2-2
CASSLGARVSVQETQYF | TGTGCCAGCAGCTTAGGTGCGAGGGTCTCGGTCCAAGAGACCCAGTACTTC | - | TRBV7-2 | - | TRBJ2-5
CASSYEGTGELFF | TGTGCCAGCAGTTACGAGGGCACCGGGGAGCTGTTTTTT | - | TRBV6-5 | once | TRBJ2-2
CASSLPPGTSGSQETQYF | TGTGCCAGCAGCCTACCCCCCGGGACTAGCGGGTCCCAAGAGACCCAGTACTTC | TRBD2 | TRBV9 | - | TRBJ2-5
CASSQDMTVANEKLFF | TGCGCCAGCAGCCAAGACATGACGGTCGCTAATGAAAAACTGTTTTTT | - | TRBV4-1 | - | TRBJ1-4
CASGPRQGLYEQYF | TGTGCCAGCGGCCCCCGACAGGGATTATACGAGCAGTACTTC | TRBD1 | TRBV7-2 | - | TRBJ2-7
CASSPKTAPLNTEAFF | TGTGCCAGCTCACCGAAGACGGCTCCTCTGAACACTGAAGCTTTCTTT | - | TRBV18 | - | TRBJ1-1
CSVYRGGEKLFF | TGCAGCGTTTACAGGGGCGGTGAAAAACTGTTTTTT | TRBD1 | TRBV29-1 | - | TRBJ1-4
CSVDKDGQGASNYGYTF | TGCAGCGTTGATAAAGACGGACAGGGGGCCTCTAACTATGGCTACACCTTC | TRBD1 | TRBV29-1 | - | TRBJ1-2
CASSYPSETQYF | TGTGCCAGCAGTTACCCTTCCGAGACCCAGTACTTC | - | TRBV6-5 | - | TRBJ2-5
CASSEPGTSGGSLGDTQYF | TGTGCCAGCAGCGAGCCCGGGACTAGCGGGGGCTCCCTGGGAGATACGCAGTATTTT | TRBD2 | TRBV9 | - | TRBJ2-3
CASSLSGTTEAFF | TGTGCCAGCAGTTTATCGGGGACCACTGAAGCTTTCTTT | - | TRBV28 | - | TRBJ1-1
CASSLWQDGSEAFF | TGCGCCAGCAGCTTGTGGCAGGACGGATCTGAAGCTTTCTTT | - | TRBV5-1 | - | TRBJ1-1
CASSIGNEQFF | TGTGCCAGTAGTATTGGTAATGAGCAGTTCTTC | - | TRBV19 | - | TRBJ2-1
CSAREALEQYF | TGCAGTGCTAGAGAAGCGCTCGAGCAGTACTTC | - | TRBV20-1 | - | TRBJ2-7
CASSQDRGSNQPQHF | TGCGCCAGCAGCCAAGACAGGGGTAGCAATCAGCCCCAGCATTTT | - | TRBV4-3 | - | TRBJ1-5
CASSLDRAGTGELFF | TGTGCCAGCAGCTTAGATCGGGCTGGCACCGGGGAGCTGTTTTTT | - | TRBV11-3 | - | TRBJ2-2
CASSLQADTQYF | TGCGCCAGCAGCCTTCAAGCAGATACGCAGTATTTT | - | TRBV4-1 | - | TRBJ2-3
CASGHAGGPYEQYF | TGTGCTAGTGGCCATGCAGGGGGGCCCTACGAGCAGTACTTC | - | TRBV12-5 | - | TRBJ2-7
CASSTGLAGPPLSYEQYF | TGTGCCAGCAGCACGGGACTAGCGGGGCCTCCCCTCTCCTACGAGCAGTACTTC | TRBD2 | TRBV5-6 | - | TRBJ2-7
CASSPTTPSGNTIYF | TGTGCCAGCAGCCCGACAACACCTTCTGGAAACACCATATATTTT | - | TRBV7-6 | - | TRBJ1-3
CASSLRGAPNQPQHF | TGTGCCAGCAGTTTAAGAGGGGCGCCCAATCAGCCCCAGCATTTT | - | TRBV27 | - | TRBJ1-5
CASSLHTSGQDTYGYTF | TGCGCCAGCAGCCTTCATACCTCGGGACAGGATACCTATGGCTACACCTTC | TRBD1 | TRBV4-3 | - | TRBJ1-2
CASSRQGGVSPLHF | TGTGCCAGCAGTCGACAGGGAGGGGTTTCACCCCTCCACTTT | TRBD1 | TRBV28 | - | TRBJ1-6
CASSQDGTYNEQFF | TGCGCCAGCAGCCAAGATGGGACCTACAATGAGCAGTTCTTC | - | TRBV4-3 | - | TRBJ2-1
CASSPSTGQGGPETQYF | TGTGCCAGCTCACCAAGTACGGGACAGGGGGGGCCGGAGACCCAGTACTTC | TRBD1 | TRBV18 | - | TRBJ2-5
CASSLWSKIYSGNTIYF | TGTGCCAGCAGCTTATGGTCGAAGATTTACTCTGGAAACACCATATATTTT | - | TRBV11-2 | - | TRBJ1-3
CASSETADLGGTEAFF | TGTGCCAGCAGTGAAACGGCAGACCTGGGGGGCACTGAAGCTTTCTTT | - | TRBV6-1 | - | TRBJ1-1
CASYPPGLWEAFF | TGTGCCAGCTACCCTCCAGGGTTATGGGAAGCTTTCTTT | - | TRBV28 | - | TRBJ1-1
CASSQANEKLFF | TGCGCCAGCAGCCAAGCTAATGAAAAACTGTTTTTT | - | TRBV4-1 | - | TRBJ1-4
CASSWGAERGNTIYF | TGTGCCAGCAGCTGGGGGGCAGAGAGAGGAAACACCATATATTTT | - | TRBV7-2 | - | TRBJ1-3
CASLRTASGANVLTF | TGTGCCAGCCTTAGGACAGCCTCTGGGGCCAACGTCCTGACTTTC | - | TRBV6-6 | - | TRBJ2-6
CASSQEGDTEAFF | TGCGCCAGCAGCCAAGAAGGTGACACTGAAGCTTTCTTT | - | TRBV5-1 | - | TRBJ1-1
CASRGDKNIQYF | TGCGCCAGCAGAGGCGATAAAAACATTCAGTACTTC | - | TRBV5-1 | - | TRBJ2-4
CASSYGGDYGYTF | TGTGCCAGCAGTTATGGGGGAGACTATGGCTACACCTTC | - | TRBV6-6 | - | TRBJ1-2
CASSGGLLNSPLHF | TGTGCCAGCAGTGGGGGTCTCTTAAATTCACCCCTCCACTTT | - | TRBV6-6 | - | TRBJ1-6
CASSQDSGGGLTTGELFF | TGCGCCAGCAGCCAAGATAGTGGGGGCGGTCTAACCACCGGGGAGCTGTTTTTT | - | TRBV4-3 | once | TRBJ2-2
CASSPGGPLGSNQPQHF | TGTGCCAGCAGTCCCGGGGGGCCCCTCGGTAGCAATCAGCCCCAGCATTTT | - | TRBV7-2 | - | TRBJ1-5
CASSLEGLAGTNEQFF | TGTGCCAGCAGCTTAGAGGGACTAGCGGGGACCAATGAGCAGTTCTTC | TRBD2 | TRBV11-3 | - | TRBJ2-1
CASSPGTSGLLQETQYF | TGTGCCAGCAGTCCGGGGACTAGCGGCCTACTCCAAGAGACCCAGTACTTC | TRBD2 | TRBV7-2 | once | TRBJ2-5
CASDLLGGGYTF | TGTGCTAGTGACCTACTTGGGGGTGGCTACACCTTC | - | TRBV12-5 | - | TRBJ1-2
CASRLSGAGELFF | TGTGCCAGCAGACTATCGGGGGCCGGGGAGCTGTTTTTT | - | TRBV6-6 | - | TRBJ2-2
CATSRRGLSTDTQYF | TGTGCCACCAGCAGAAGAGGTCTAAGCACAGATACGCAGTATTTT | - | TRBV15 | - | TRBJ2-3
CASSFSIRTGGNTIYF | TGTGCCAGCAGCTTTAGTATAAGGACCGGCGGAAACACCATATATTTT | - | TRBV7-9 | - | TRBJ1-3
CASTPGGMNTEAFF | TGCGCCAGCACCCCCGGGGGTATGAACACTGAAGCTTTCTTT | - | TRBV4-3 | - | TRBJ1-1
CASSLLAGGRETQYF | TGTGCCAGCAGCTTACTAGCGGGGGGGCGGGAGACCCAGTACTTC | TRBD2 | TRBV7-2 | few | TRBJ2-5
CASRALALPYNEQFF | TGTGCCAGCCGCGCCCTGGCGCTGCCCTACAATGAGCAGTTCTTC | - | TRBV7-6 | - | TRBJ2-1
CASREDSMNTEAFF | TGTGCCAGCAGAGAGGACAGTATGAACACTGAAGCTTTCTTT | - | TRBV27 | - | TRBJ1-1
CASSPGSGGLTDTQYF | TGTGCCAGCTCACCAGGCAGCGGGGGGTTAACAGATACGCAGTATTTT | TRBD2 | TRBV18 | - | TRBJ2-3
CASSPGGGRAGAQYF | TGTGCCAGCAGCCCCGGAGGGGGGCGCGCGGGGGCCCAGTACTTC | - | TRBV9 | - | TRBJ2-5
CASSDGDRGPVGYTF | TGTGCCAGCAGCGACGGGGACAGGGGGCCTGTCGGCTACACCTTC | TRBD1 | TRBV9 | - | TRBJ1-2
CASSRTGGTEAFF | TGTGCCAGCAGCCGGACAGGGGGCACTGAAGCTTTCTTT | TRBD1 | TRBV9 | - | TRBJ1-1
CASRVFGGGSDNEQFF | TGTGCCAGTAGGGTTTTTGGTGGGGGTAGCGACAATGAGCAGTTCTTC | - | TRBV19 | - | TRBJ2-1